The T cell receptor (beta chain) under discussion was sequenced for a study of CD8+CD57+ T cells in acquired aplastic anemia. Study details: The DNA of sorted CD4+ and CD8+ cells averaged approximately 3.3 ug. Healthy donors averaged approximately 9.9 million reads for CD4+ cells. Findings and limits, study-wide: Around 27 sequences, all CD8+ CDR3, were shared between patients and controls.

About this clonotype: The antigen is unknown.

It was genomic DNA that served as the template for profiling TCR beta VDJ and CDR3. A single record per CDR3 protein comes from TCRdb applying MiXCR to the reads. The data contain around 150,000 distinct CDR3 sequences, around two fifths of them singletons. Trimming shortened V by 1 base and J by 6 bases, and 14 bases separated the two germline ends. CDR1 and CDR2 (germline): SGHAT, FQDESV (reference sequence). This CDR3 spans 15 amino acids. The TCR comes from a human donor in good health, serving as a control. The rearrangement joins TRBV11-1 to TRBJ2-3; possible D gene TRBD2, 5 bases. The specimen was sorted CD4+, CD8+, or CD8+CD57+ T cells (not recorded which) from PBMCs. CDR3 bases: TGTGCCAGCAGCTTAGTGGCTGGAGGATACGATACGCAGTATTTT. Its translation: CASSLVAGGYDTQYF.